The clone carrying this T cell receptor (beta chain) was seen many times. The record originates from a study of T cell repertoires in cytomegalovirus infection. TCRdb re-analysed the reads in MiXCR, keeping a single row per CDR3 protein. The sample comprises approximately 500,000 distinct CDR3 sequences, 16% of which are singletons, and more than 20% rests with the top ten. Germline CDR1 and CDR2: MNHEY and SVGEGT. The ends were cut back, 2 bases at V and 5 bases at J, with 18 bases in the middle. CDR3 length: 16 amino acids. The chain combines TRBV6-2 or TRBV6-3 with TRBJ1-1; no reliable D call. The source is a human donor in good health (CMV status not recorded). Some clones in this sample may be carry-over from other donors' samples. The material sequenced was CD8+ T cells from PBMCs. The CDR3 is CASSYLPAFVGTEAFF. Written as DNA, the CDR3 is TGTGCCAGCAGTTACCTCCCTGCATTCGTGGGGACTGAAGCTTTCTTT.